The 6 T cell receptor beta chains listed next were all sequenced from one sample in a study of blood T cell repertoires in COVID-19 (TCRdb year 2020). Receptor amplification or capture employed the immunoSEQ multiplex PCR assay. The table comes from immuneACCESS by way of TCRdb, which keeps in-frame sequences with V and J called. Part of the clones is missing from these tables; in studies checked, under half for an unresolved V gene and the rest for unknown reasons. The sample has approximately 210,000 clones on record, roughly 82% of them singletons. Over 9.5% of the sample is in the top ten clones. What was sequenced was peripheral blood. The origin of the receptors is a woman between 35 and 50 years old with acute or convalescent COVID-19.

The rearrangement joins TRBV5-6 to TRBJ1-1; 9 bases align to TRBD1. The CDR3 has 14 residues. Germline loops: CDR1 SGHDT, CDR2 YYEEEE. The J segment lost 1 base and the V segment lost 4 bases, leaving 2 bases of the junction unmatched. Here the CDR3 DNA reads TGTGCCAGCAGCCCGGGACAGGGGAACACTGAAGCTTTCTTT. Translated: CASSPGQGNTEAFF.

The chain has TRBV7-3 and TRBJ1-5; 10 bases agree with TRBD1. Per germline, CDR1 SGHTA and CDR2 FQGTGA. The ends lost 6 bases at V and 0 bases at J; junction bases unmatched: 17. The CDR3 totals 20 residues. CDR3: CASSRKINGTGENSNQPQHF. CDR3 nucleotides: TGTGCCAGCAGTCGTAAAATCAACGGGACAGGGGAAAATAGCAATCAGCCCCAGCATTTT.

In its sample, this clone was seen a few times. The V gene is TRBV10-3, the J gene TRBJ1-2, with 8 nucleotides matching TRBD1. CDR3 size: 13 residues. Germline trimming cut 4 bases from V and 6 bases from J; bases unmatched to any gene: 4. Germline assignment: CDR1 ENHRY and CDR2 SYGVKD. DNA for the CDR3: TGTGCCATCAGTGTCCAGGGGGCGGATGGCTACACCTTC. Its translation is CAISVQGADGYTF.

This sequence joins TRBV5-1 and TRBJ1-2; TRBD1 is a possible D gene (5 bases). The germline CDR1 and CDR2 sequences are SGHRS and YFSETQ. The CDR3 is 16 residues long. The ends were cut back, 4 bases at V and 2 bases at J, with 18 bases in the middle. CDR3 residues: CASSRGVVGRNYGYTF. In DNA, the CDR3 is TGCGCCAGCAGCCGGGGGGTGGTCGGCAGAAACTATGGCTACACCTTC. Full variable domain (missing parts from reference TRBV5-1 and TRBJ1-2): KAGVTQTPRYLIKTRGQQVTLSCSPISGHRSVSWYQQTPGQGLQFLFEYFSETQRNKGNFPGRFSGRQFSNSRSEMNVSTLELGDSALYLCASSRGVVGRNYGYTFGSGTRLTVV.

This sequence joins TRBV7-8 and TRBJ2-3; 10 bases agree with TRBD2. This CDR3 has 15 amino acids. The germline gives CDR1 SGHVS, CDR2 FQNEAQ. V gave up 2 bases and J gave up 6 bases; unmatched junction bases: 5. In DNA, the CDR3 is TGTGCCAGCAGCTTAACGCTAGCGGGAGCGGATACGCAGTATTTT. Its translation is CASSLTLAGADTQYF.

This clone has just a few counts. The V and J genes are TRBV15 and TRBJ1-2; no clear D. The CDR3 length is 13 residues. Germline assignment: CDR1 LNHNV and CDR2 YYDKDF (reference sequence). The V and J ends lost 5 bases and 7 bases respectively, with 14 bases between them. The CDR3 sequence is CATSDAVIGGYTF. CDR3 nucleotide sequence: TGTGCCACCAGCGACGCGGTGATTGGTGGCTACACCTTC.